This T cell receptor beta chain came from a study of CD8+ T cells in alopecia areata. This CDR3 comprises 13 residues. V was cut by 3 bases and J by 3 bases, with 7 bases left in between. Looked up from germline, CDR1 is NSQYPW and CDR2 is LRSPGD (reference sequence). RNA was isolated and reverse transcribed to cDNA, the sequencing template. Method: immunoSEQ multiplex PCR; TCRdb's copy keeps in-frame clones and lacks some. Observed in the sample are about 19,000 clones, none of them singletons. Sorting used CD4, CD8alpha, NKG2D, NKG2ACE and other markers on pooled cutaneous lymph node cells. Comments on this clone: The listed genes are named as in mouse. The read is 4 residues too short to cover the CDR3 end, so that end is filled in from the germline J gene.

The TCR comes from a C3H/HeJ mouse with alopecia areata. Mice of this strain are of MHC haplotype H2-k. Specimen: CD8+ T cells sorted from a lymph node. The chain is built from TRBV1 and TRBJ2-5, with D unresolved. The sequenced part of the CDR3 DNA is TGCACCTGCAGTGCCCGCAGGCAAGAC. Translation gives CTCSARRQD. The CDR3 in full is CTCSARRQDTQYF.